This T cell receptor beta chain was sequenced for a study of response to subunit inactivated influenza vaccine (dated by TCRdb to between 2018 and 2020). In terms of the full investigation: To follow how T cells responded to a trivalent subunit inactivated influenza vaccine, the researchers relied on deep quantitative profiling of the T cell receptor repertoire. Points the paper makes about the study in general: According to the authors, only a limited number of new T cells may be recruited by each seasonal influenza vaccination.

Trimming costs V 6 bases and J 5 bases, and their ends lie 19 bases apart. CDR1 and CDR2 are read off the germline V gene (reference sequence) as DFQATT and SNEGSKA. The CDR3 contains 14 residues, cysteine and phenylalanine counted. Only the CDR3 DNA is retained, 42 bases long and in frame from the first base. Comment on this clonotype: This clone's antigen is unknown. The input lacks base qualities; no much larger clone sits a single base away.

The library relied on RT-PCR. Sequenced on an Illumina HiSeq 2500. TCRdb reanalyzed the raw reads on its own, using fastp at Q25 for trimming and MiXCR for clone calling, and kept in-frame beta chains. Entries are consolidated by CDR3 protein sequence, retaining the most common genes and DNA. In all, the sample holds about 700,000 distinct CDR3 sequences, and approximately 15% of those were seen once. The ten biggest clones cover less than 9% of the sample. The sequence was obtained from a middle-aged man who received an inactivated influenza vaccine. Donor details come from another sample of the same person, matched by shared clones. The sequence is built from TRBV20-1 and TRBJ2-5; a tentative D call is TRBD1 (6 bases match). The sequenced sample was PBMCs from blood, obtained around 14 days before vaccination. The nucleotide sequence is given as TGCAGTGCCAAGGACAGCCAAAGAGAGGAGACCCAGTACTTC. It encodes CSAKDSQREETQYF.